The 20 T cell receptor beta chains reported below all come from one sample, sequenced in a study of beta chain features in type 1 diabetes. Isolated RNA was reverse transcribed in full, so expressed TCRB transcripts were sequenced. Repertoires were generated with immunoSEQ multiplex PCR, while TCRdb's copy carries only in-frame clones and drops some. The sample holds some 410,000 clones; 9.5% to 12% are singletons and the top ten take 0.046%. What was sequenced was naive CD4+ T cells from blood. All receptors come from a woman between 18 and 29 years old in good health.

The rearrangement uses TRBV10-3 and TRBJ2-3; the match to TRBD1 covers 9 bases. The CDR3 is made up of 15 amino acids. The V gene's germline CDR1 is ENHRY and CDR2 SYGVKD. V shed 6 bases and J 3 bases; nucleotides not matched to a gene: 7. As DNA, the CDR3 is TGTGCCATCAGCCGGGACAGGGCCGGGACAGATACGCAGTATTTT. The encoded protein is CAISRDRAGTDTQYF.

This clone was counted only a few times. The rearrangement links TRBV7-8 to TRBJ1-4, with no clear D. Looked up from germline, CDR1 is SGHVS and CDR2 is FQNEAQ. This CDR3 has 14 residues. The ends were cut back, 5 bases at V and 8 bases at J, with 15 bases in the middle. The CDR3 bases are TGTGCCAGCAGCCCCGACCGTGCTGGGGAAAAACTGTTTTTT. Residues: CASSPDRAGEKLFF.

CDR3 sequence: CASSRGQSSTDTQYF. The CDR3 bases are TGTGCCAGCAGCCGAGGACAGTCTAGCACAGATACGCAGTATTTT. The chain uses TRBV11-3 and TRBJ2-3; D might be TRBD1 (6 bases). From germline, CDR1 is SGHNT and CDR2 YENEEA. CDR3 length: 15 amino acids. With 5 bases removed from V and 0 bases from J, the gap between germline ends came to 12 bases.

The chain carries TRBV10-3 and TRBJ2-3, with D perhaps given as TRBD1 or TRBD2 (5 bases each). V was shortened by 6 bases and J by 6 bases, with 10 bases between the two germline ends. The CDR3 runs 12 residues. The germline CDR1 and CDR2 sequences are ENHRY and SYGVKD. Written as DNA, the CDR3 is TGTGCCATCAGAGGGACGGGGGATACGCAGTATTTT. Amino acid sequence: CAIRGTGDTQYF.

This clone was seen a few times. J is TRBJ2-1 and V is TRBV19; D is perhaps TRBD1 (6 bases). The CDR3 covers 12 residues. Germline CDR1 and CDR2: LNHDA and SQIVND (reference sequence). With 5 bases removed from V and 10 bases from J, the gap between germline ends came to 12 bases. The CDR3 sequence: CASSARGSEQFF. The DNA of the CDR3 is TGTGCCAGTAGTGCAAGGGGGAGCGAGCAGTTCTTC.

The rearrangement uses TRBV18 and TRBJ2-3; possible D gene TRBD1, 5 bases. Looked up from germline, CDR1 is KGHSH and CDR2 is LQKENI. The CDR3 totals 11 residues. Trimming removed 4 bases at V and 6 bases at J, with 5 bases between. In DNA form, the CDR3 reads TGTGCCAGCTCACAGGGGGATACGCAGTATTTT. Protein product: CASSQGDTQYF.

This clone was counted between two and nine times. J is TRBJ1-2 and V is TRBV15, with 7 nucleotides matching TRBD1. This CDR3 contains 14 residues. The V segment lost 5 bases and the J segment 4 bases; nucleotides outside the gene matches: 7. Germline assignment: CDR1 LNHNV and CDR2 YYDKDF (reference sequence). CDR3 region: CATSLRGQLYGYTF. CDR3 bases: TGTGCCACCAGCTTAAGGGGACAGCTCTATGGCTACACCTTC.

This clone was counted between two and nine times. J is TRBJ1-6 and V is TRBV5-1, with TRBD1 matching over 7 bases. In germline, CDR1 is SGHRS, CDR2 YFSETQ. The length of the CDR3 is 14 residues. V trimming: 3 bases; J trimming: 8 bases; junction bases outside the gene matches: 5. The DNA for the CDR3 is TGCGCCAGCAGCTCCCAGGGGGGTGATTCACCCCTCCACTTT. It codes for CASSSQGGDSPLHF.

The V gene is TRBV25-1, the J gene TRBJ1-4; 8 bases are a match to TRBD1. Germline CDR1 reads MGHDK; CDR2 reads SYGVNS. V lost 6 bases to trimming and J lost 10 bases; unmatched junction nucleotides: 7. The CDR3 contains 13 residues. CDR3 amino acids: CASRRTGWGKLFF. The CDR3 DNA is TGTGCCAGCAGGAGGACAGGGTGGGGAAAACTGTTTTTT.

This clone was picked up a small number of times. The genes are TRBV7-8 and TRBJ1-5; D gene unclear. The CDR3 totals 14 residues. V dropped 3 bases and J dropped 1 base, with 7 bases sitting between them. Germline CDR1 is SGHVS and CDR2 is FQNEAQ. In DNA form, the CDR3 reads TGTGCCAGCAGCTTTTCGGGGAGCAATCAGCCCCAGCATTTT. This sequence encodes CASSFSGSNQPQHF.

The chain combines TRBV6-5 with TRBJ2-3; no firm D call. V was pared by 0 bases and J by 0 bases, with 7 bases between. The germline CDR1 and CDR2 sequences are MNHEY and SVGAGI. The CDR3 covers 15 residues. CDR3 nucleotides: TGTGCCAGCAGTTACTCGCGGCACAGCACAGATACGCAGTATTTT. Its translation is CASSYSRHSTDTQYF.

This clone has more than one count but fewer than ten. The rearrangement uses TRBV4-1 and TRBJ2-5; maybe TRBD2 (5 bases). The V and J ends lost 5 bases and 5 bases respectively, with 6 bases between them. The CDR3 covers 11 residues. CDR1 and CDR2 (germline): MGHRA, YSYEKL. In DNA form, the CDR3 reads TGCGCCAGCAGCACGGGGGAGACCCAGTACTTC. Amino acid sequence: CASSTGETQYF.

This clone occurred a few times. The sample carries other DNA sequences with the same CDR3. J is TRBJ2-3 and V is TRBV4-2; no definite D call. This CDR3 contains 17 residues. The V end lost 0 bases, the J end lost 6 bases, and 19 bases lay between the germline ends. Germline-derived CDR1 and CDR2 are LGHNA and YNFKEQ. The CDR3 nucleotides are TGTGCCAGCAGCCAAGATTTCGCCCGATCGGTGAGGGATACGCAGTATTTT. Its protein product is CASSQDFARSVRDTQYF.

This clone has only a few counts. The J gene is TRBJ2-5, the V gene TRBV7-9; D not resolved. The CDR3 has 13 residues. V gave up 1 base and J gave up 2 bases, with 5 bases separating them. Germline V gene lookup returns CDR1 SEHNR and CDR2 FQNEAQ (reference sequence). CDR3 nucleotide sequence: TGTGCCAGCAGCTTAGGCCATCAAGAGACCCAGTACTTC. Its translation: CASSLGHQETQYF. The whole variable domain, remainder taken from reference TRBV7-9 and TRBJ2-5, is DTGVSQNPRHKITKRGQNVTFRCDPISEHNRLYWYRQTLGQGPEFLTYFQNEAQLEKSRLLSDRFSAERPKGSFSTLEIQRTEQGDSAMYLCASSLGHQETQYFGPGTRLLVL.

The chain couples TRBV29-1 to TRBJ1-3; D might be TRBD1 (6 bases). The V end lost 2 bases, the J end lost 0 bases, and 14 bases lay between the germline ends. The length of the CDR3 is 16 residues. The germline V gene has CDR1 SQVTM and CDR2 ANQGSEA. The CDR3 protein is CSVEWYTGNSGNTIYF. The CDR3 bases are TGCAGCGTTGAATGGTATACAGGGAACTCTGGAAACACCATATATTTT.

To note about this clone: Compared with germline, one end of the junction differs, possibly owing to a read error. This rearrangement joins TRBV5-1 to TRBJ2-7; D is perhaps TRBD2 (5 bases). Germline V CDR1 and CDR2: SGHRS, YFSETQ. This CDR3 spans 13 amino acids. The CDR3 is CASSPGGSSEQYF. DNA for the CDR3: TGCGCCAGCAGCCCCGGCGGGTCCTCCGAGCAGTACTTC.

The chain is built from TRBV29-1 and TRBJ2-7; TRBD2 aligns across 9 bases. The CDR3 spans 12 residues. Germline CDR1 SQVTM, CDR2 ANQGSEA. V shed 5 bases and J 3 bases; nucleotides not matched to a gene: 2. CDR3 coding DNA: TGCAGCGTTATAGCGGGGGACTACGAGCAGTACTTC. This sequence encodes CSVIAGDYEQYF.

V and J are TRBV21-1 and TRBJ1-1. TRBV21-1 is shown as a pseudogene. The CDR3 runs 15 residues. The CDR3 nucleotides read TGTGCCAGCAGCTCCCCAGGGAGGAGGAACACTGAAGCTTTCTTT. Its protein product is CASSSPGRRNTEAFF.

This clone was observed a few times. V is TRBV2 and J is TRBJ2-6; D is ambiguous. Germline CDR1 SNHLY, CDR2 FYNNEI. Trimming pared 7 bases from V and 2 bases from J, leaving 6 bases between. The CDR3 covers 13 residues. Written as DNA, the CDR3 is TGTGCCAGCACCTCCGCTGGGGCCAACGTCCTGACTTTC. This gives the protein CASTSAGANVLTF. Based on the CDR3 plus reference TRBV2 and TRBJ2-6, the full variable domain is EPEVTQTPSHQVTQMGQEVILRCVPISNHLYFYWYRQILGQKVEFLVSFYNNEISEKSEIFDDQFSVERPDGSNFTLKIRSTKLEDSAMYFCASTSAGANVLTFGAGSRLTVL.

V gene TRBV19 combines with J gene TRBJ2-4; no clear D. The germline V gene has CDR1 LNHDA and CDR2 SQIVND (reference sequence). The CDR3 is 15 amino acids. V gave up 3 bases and J gave up 9 bases, with 18 bases separating them. The CDR3 loop reads CASSIPGGTRAIQYF. The CDR3, as DNA: TGTGCCAGTAGTATCCCGGGTGGCACTCGGGCCATTCAGTACTTC. Based on the CDR3 plus reference TRBV19 and TRBJ2-4, the full variable domain is DGGITQSPKYLFRKEGQNVTLSCEQNLNHDAMYWYRQDPGQGLRLIYYSQIVNDFQKGDIAEGYSVSREKKESFPLTVTSAQKNPTAFYLCASSIPGGTRAIQYFGAGTRLSVL.